One sample yielded the 14 T cell receptor beta chains listed below, sequenced in a study of breast tumors, draining lymph nodes, adjacent tissues (dated by TCRdb to 2015 to 2016). Libraries came from multiplex PCR. TCRdb shows the sequencer as Illumina HiSeq 2000. TCRdb ran its own pipeline on the public reads, namely fastp trimming at Q25 and MiXCR clone calling, and kept in-frame beta chains. Records with the same CDR3 protein are collapsed into one entry carrying the most frequent genes and DNA. This sample has fewer than 300,000 distinct CDR3 sequences in its table, and roughly 32% of those were observed once. The ten largest clones take up about 1.4% of the sample. The axillary draining lymph nodes of breast cancer patients were the source of the lymph node samples. Sequenced: axillary lymph node tissue. The receptor source for this set is a female donor with breast cancer. Some clones in this sample may be carry-over from other donors' samples.

About this clonotype: A junction end diverges from the germline sequence, so it may reflect a read error. The CDR3, as DNA: TGTGTCAGCAGCTTGGGGGGACAGACCTACGAGCAGTACTTC. Residues: CVSSLGGQTYEQYF. The chain employs TRBV7-2 and TRBJ2-7; D is perhaps TRBD1 (7 bases). This CDR3 region has 14 residues. The germline V gene has CDR1 SGHTA and CDR2 FQGNSA.

Comments on this clonotype: Because it lacks the conserved phenylalanine or tryptophan at the end, this CDR3 is likely a read error. The DNA is left out, because the CDR3 cannot be placed on it with certainty; the CDR3 is given as TCRdb lists it. This chain connects TRBV7-6 to TRBJ2-7. The CDR3 is made up of 16 amino acids, end residues included. Per germline, CDR1 SGHVS and CDR2 FNYEAQ. The CDR3: CASSLGSSGVRNEQHS.

This clonotype was detected ten times or more. The chain employs TRBV7-2 and TRBJ2-1, with TRBD2 matching 7 bases. Trimming cost V 2 bases and J 5 bases; bases outside gene matches: 6. The CDR3 has 15 amino acids. The germline V gene has CDR1 SGHTA and CDR2 FQGNSA. The CDR3 here is CASSLQASGHNEQFF. The DNA of the CDR3 is TGTGCCAGCAGCTTACAGGCTAGCGGACACAATGAGCAGTTCTTC.

This clonotype was counted many times. The CDR3 DNA is TGTGCCAGCAGCCAGGCTCCCCATCAGCCCCAGCATTTT. Translating it yields CASSQAPHQPQHF. This sequence joins TRBV11-1 and TRBJ1-5; no firm D call. Trimming took 5 bases from V and 5 from J, leaving 10 bases between them. CDR3 length: 13 amino acids. Germline CDR1 is SGHAT and CDR2 is FQDESV (reference sequence).

This clonotype was recorded at least ten times. This is likely a read error, given that the CDR3 carries no conserved phenylalanine or tryptophan at its end. This sequence joins TRBV5-1 and TRBJ1-5, with no clear D. This CDR3 comprises 15 residues. Germline V CDR1 and CDR2: SGHRS, YFSETQ. V was trimmed by 3 bases and J by 0 bases, leaving 10 bases between them. As DNA, the CDR3 is TGCGCCAGCAGCTCAGACGGAATTAGCAATCAGCCCCAGCATCTT. Translation gives CASSSDGISNQPQHL.

In this sample, this clonotype turned up a few times. The genes are TRBV6-1 and TRBJ2-3; the D gene could be TRBD1 or TRBD2 (5 bases each). CDR3 length equals 14 residues. The germline CDR1 and CDR2 sequences are MNHNS and SASEGT. V was cut by 8 bases and J by 8 bases, with 20 bases left in between. The CDR3 loop is CASGPGPTEGTQYF. DNA for the CDR3: TGTGCCAGCGGACCGGGACCCACAGAGGGTACGCAGTATTTT.

On this clonotype itself: This could be a read error, since a much larger clone is one nucleotide away. The V gene is TRBV29-1, the J gene TRBJ2-4, with D maybe TRBD1 (7 bases). There are 13 residues in the CDR3. Trimming took off 7 bases at V and 4 bases at J, with 14 bases between the two ends. Germline-derived CDR1 and CDR2 are SQVTM and ANQGSEA. The CDR3 protein is CSARGVLKNIQYF. The CDR3 DNA reads TGCAGCGCCAGGGGGGTCCTAAAAAACATTCAGTACTTC.

This clonotype was detected many times. The chain links TRBV4-1 to TRBJ2-7, with a possible D match to TRBD1 (6 bases). The CDR3 length is 14 residues. The germline V and J ends were trimmed by 3 bases and 3 bases, with 12 bases remaining between them. Germline values: CDR1 MGHRA, CDR2 YSYEKL. CDR3 DNA: TGCGCCAGCAGCCAGGCTGGACAGTACTACGAGCAGTACTTC. Translation: CASSQAGQYYEQYF.

This clonotype is labeled medium-sized. The chain uses TRBV28 and TRBJ1-3; no reliable D call. The CDR3 sequence is 11 residues long. CDR1 is MDHEN, CDR2 SYDVKM, per germline. Between the trimmed V and J ends, which lost 6 bases and 0 bases, there was a span of 0 bases. The CDR3 is CASSSGNTIYF. The CDR3 DNA reads as TGTGCCAGCAGCTCTGGAAACACCATATATTTT.

This clonotype appeared many times. The V call is TRBV19, the J call TRBJ1-2; the match to TRBD1 covers 7 bases. The ends lost 6 bases at V and 0 bases at J; junction bases unmatched: 13. This CDR3 contains 17 residues. Germline V lookup: CDR1 LNHDA, CDR2 SQIVND (reference sequence). CDR3 sequence: CASRIPLGRGTNYGYTF. DNA for the CDR3: TGTGCCAGTAGGATTCCCCTGGGCAGGGGGACTAACTATGGCTACACCTTC.

There are many counts of this clonotype. CDR3 nucleotides: TGTGCCAGCAGCACCCATTCCCTGGGGGTGGCGACCCAGTACTTC. It translates to CASSTHSLGVATQYF. The chain couples TRBV6-5 to TRBJ2-5; D may match TRBD1 or TRBD2 (5 bases each). Per the germline V gene, CDR1 is MNHEY and CDR2 is SVGAGI. V was pared by 6 bases and J by 7 bases, with 21 bases between. This CDR3 has 15 residues.

The chain couples TRBV7-9 to TRBJ2-1; tentatively, D is TRBD2 (7 bases). The CDR3 covers 14 residues. V shed 8 bases and J shed 9 bases, with 20 bases lying between them. Germline assignment: CDR1 SEHNR and CDR2 FQNEAQ (reference sequence). In nucleotides, the CDR3 is TGTGCCAGCTGCCCGGGCGGGGGCCCAGTTGAGCAGTTCTTC. It encodes CASCPGGGPVEQFF.

This clonotype occurred many times. This chain uses TRBV7-9 with TRBJ2-7, with D possibly TRBD2 on 5 matching bases. There are 13 residues in the CDR3. The ends were cut back, 8 bases at V and 1 base at J, with 12 bases in the middle. CDR1 is SEHNR, CDR2 FQNEAQ, per germline (reference sequence). The CDR3 spells CASEGANSYEQYF. DNA of the CDR3: TGTGCCAGCGAGGGAGCGAATTCCTACGAGCAGTACTTC.

This clonotype was observed many times. The gene calls are TRBV15 and TRBJ1-2; D not certain. V was trimmed by 8 bases and J by 5 bases, leaving 9 bases between them. Per the germline V gene, CDR1 is LNHNV and CDR2 is YYDKDF (reference sequence). This CDR3 has 11 amino acids. This chain's CDR3 is CATGRTYGYTF. Written as DNA, the CDR3 is TGTGCCACCGGACGGACGTATGGCTACACCTTC.